Each of the 15 T cell receptor beta chains below was sequenced from the same sample in a study of cytomegalovirus exposure and HLA in healthy donors. The table came from immunoSEQ multiplex PCR; TCRdb's copy has only in-frame clones and leaves some out. The sample consists of over 200,000 clones, around 87% of them appearing once. Sequencing was carried out using PBMCs. These receptor sequences come from a woman in her late teens or twenties in good health and CMV-seropositive.

This clone was recorded only once. The chain combines TRBV6-1 with TRBJ2-7, with D perhaps TRBD1 (6 bases). The CDR3 length is 15 residues. The ends were cut back, 8 bases at V and 1 base at J, with 18 bases in the middle. Per the germline V gene, CDR1 is MNHNS and CDR2 is SASEGT. The CDR3 DNA is TGTGCCAGCCGTGGTAGGTGGACAGCATCCTACGAGCAGTACTTC. Protein sequence: CASRGRWTASYEQYF.

The V and J genes are TRBV27 and TRBJ1-5; D is possibly TRBD1 (6 bases). Deletions cut 5 bases from V and 1 base from J, with 9 bases between. The CDR3 spans 14 residues. The germline V gene encodes CDR1 MNHEY and CDR2 SMNVEV (reference sequence). CDR3 bases: TGTGCCAGCAGTGTAACAGGGAGCAATCAGCCCCAGCATTTT. Residues: CASSVTGSNQPQHF.

J is TRBJ2-3 and V is TRBV28; D is undetermined. The CDR3 totals 12 residues. CDR1 and CDR2 (germline): MDHEN, SYDVKM. V gave up 9 bases and J gave up 0 bases, with 7 bases separating them. The CDR3 protein is CASGVSTDTQYF. The CDR3 DNA reads as TGTGCCAGTGGAGTGAGCACAGATACGCAGTATTTT. Based on the CDR3 plus reference TRBV28 and TRBJ2-3, the full variable domain is DVKVTQSSRYLVKRTGEKVFLECVQDMDHENMFWYRQDPGLGLRLIYFSYDVKMKEKGDIPEGYSVSREKKERFSLILESASTNQTSMYLCASGVSTDTQYFGPGTRLTVL.

This chain connects TRBV27 to TRBJ1-5; TRBD1 matches 8 bases. The V and J ends lost 5 bases and 0 bases, in that order; junction bases with no gene match: 6. Germline V CDR1 and CDR2: MNHEY, SMNVEV (reference sequence). This CDR3 comprises 16 residues. This CDR3 reads CASSPRQGHSNQPQHF. The CDR3 DNA sequence: TGTGCCAGCAGTCCCCGACAGGGGCATAGCAATCAGCCCCAGCATTTT.

The V call is TRBV27, the J call TRBJ2-1; D is uncertain. Germline V gene sequence: CDR1 MNHEY, CDR2 SMNVEV (reference sequence). Trimming removed 8 bases at V and 0 bases at J, with 11 bases between. CDR3 length: 14 amino acids. The CDR3 nucleotides read TGTGCCAGCCAGCGATACGTCTCCTACAATGAGCAGTTCTTC. As protein: CASQRYVSYNEQFF.

V and J are TRBV5-1 and TRBJ2-2, with 8 bases fitting TRBD2. Germline CDR1 reads SGHRS; CDR2 reads YFSETQ. The CDR3 extends over 17 amino acids. The junction had 12 bases not matched to a gene; V was cut back by 6 bases and J by 2 bases. The CDR3: CASTLPETSVNTGELFF. The CDR3 DNA is TGCGCCAGCACCCTCCCCGAGACTAGCGTAAACACCGGGGAGCTGTTTTTT. The complete variable domain, with remaining parts taken from reference TRBV5-1 and TRBJ2-2, reads KAGVTQTPRYLIKTRGQQVTLSCSPISGHRSVSWYQQTPGQGLQFLFEYFSETQRNKGNFPGRFSGRQFSNSRSEMNVSTLELGDSALYLCASTLPETSVNTGELFFGEGSRLTVL.

The CDR3 spells CAISEAVSYGPLTEQYF. For the CDR3, the DNA is TGTGCCATCAGTGAGGCGGTTAGTTATGGCCCGCTTACCGAGCAGTACTTC. J is TRBJ2-7 and V is TRBV10-3; D is unclear. Trimming removed 2 bases from V and 6 bases from J, with 23 bases in between. The CDR3 is 17 residues long. Germline V gene data show CDR1 as ENHRY and CDR2 as SYGVKD.

CDR3 amino acids: CASSSTGEQPQHF. The CDR3 DNA sequence: TGTGCCAGCAGCTCCACAGGGGAACAGCCCCAGCATTTT. The genes are TRBV7-3 and TRBJ1-5; 7 nucleotides line up with TRBD1. The CDR3 covers 13 residues. The V gene's germline CDR1 is SGHTA and CDR2 FQGTGA. After removal of 4 bases from V and 7 bases from J, the junction contained 4 bases not matched to a gene.

This chain links TRBV15 with TRBJ2-7; 7 nucleotides line up with TRBD2. Germline CDR1 reads LNHNV; CDR2 reads YYDKDF (reference sequence). J was trimmed by 3 bases and V by 5 bases; bases with no gene match: 1. The CDR3 is 12 amino acids. CDR3 in amino acids: CATSGGVYEQYF. The CDR3, as DNA: TGTGCCACCAGCGGGGGGGTCTACGAGCAGTACTTC. Full variable domain (remainder filled in from reference TRBV15 and TRBJ2-7): DAMVIQNPRYQVTQFGKPVTLSCSQTLNHNVMYWYQQKSSQAPKLLFHYYDKDFNNEADTPDNFQSRRPNTSFCFLDIRSPGLGDTAMYLCATSGGVYEQYFGPGTRLTVT.

The chain joins TRBV27 to TRBJ1-1; a weak D match, TRBD1 (6 bases). CDR1 is MNHEY, CDR2 SMNVEV, per germline (reference sequence). V lost 5 bases and J lost 7, with 20 bases in between. This CDR3 spans 15 amino acids. CDR3 protein: CASSHTPPQGNEAFF. CDR3 DNA: TGTGCCAGCAGTCACACCCCCCCTCAGGGGAATGAAGCTTTCTTT.

V usage is TRBV5-1 and J usage is TRBJ2-3, with 14 bases matching TRBD2. Germline lookup yields CDR1 SGHRS and CDR2 YFSETQ. This CDR3 has 15 residues. The J segment lost 4 bases and the V segment lost 5 bases, leaving 3 bases of the junction unmatched. As DNA, the CDR3 is TGCGCCAGCAGTCAGGGACTAGCGGGAGCAGATACGCAGTATTTT. This gives the protein CASSQGLAGADTQYF.

The V gene is TRBV27, the J gene TRBJ1-4, with 8 bases fitting TRBD1. Trimming removed 6 bases from V and 3 bases from J; junction bases left unmatched: 6. The CDR3 has 15 amino acids. The V gene's germline CDR1 is MNHEY and CDR2 SMNVEV (reference sequence). CDR3 coding DNA: TGTGCCAGCAGCTCTCAGGGGGCGTCTAATGAAAAACTGTTTTTT. This translates into CASSSQGASNEKLFF.

The CDR3 loop is CASSLGGLGNEQYF. The CDR3 DNA sequence: TGCGCCAGCAGCTTGGGAGGTCTAGGTAACGAGCAGTACTTC. This chain uses TRBV5-1 with TRBJ2-7; the D is unclear. V was trimmed by 0 bases and J by 5 bases, leaving 12 bases between them. The CDR3 spans 14 residues. In germline, CDR1 is SGHRS, CDR2 YFSETQ.

The CDR3 protein is CASSLLDNREQFF. The CDR3 DNA follows: TGTGCCAGCAGCCTACTGGACAACCGTGAGCAGTTCTTC. The gene calls are TRBV14 and TRBJ2-1, with D possibly being TRBD1 (5 bases). Trimming pared 4 bases from V and 9 bases from J, leaving 13 bases between. Germline V lookup: CDR1 SGHDN, CDR2 FVKESK. The CDR3 has 13 amino acids.

The rearrangement uses TRBV28 and TRBJ2-7; no clear D gene. The germline V and J ends were trimmed by 2 bases and 0 bases, with 17 bases remaining between them. Germline V CDR1 and CDR2: MDHEN, SYDVKM. CDR3 size: 17 residues. The DNA of the CDR3 is TGTGCCAGCAGTTTACACCTCCGACTGTTAAGCTCCTACGAGCAGTACTTC. This sequence encodes CASSLHLRLLSSYEQYF.